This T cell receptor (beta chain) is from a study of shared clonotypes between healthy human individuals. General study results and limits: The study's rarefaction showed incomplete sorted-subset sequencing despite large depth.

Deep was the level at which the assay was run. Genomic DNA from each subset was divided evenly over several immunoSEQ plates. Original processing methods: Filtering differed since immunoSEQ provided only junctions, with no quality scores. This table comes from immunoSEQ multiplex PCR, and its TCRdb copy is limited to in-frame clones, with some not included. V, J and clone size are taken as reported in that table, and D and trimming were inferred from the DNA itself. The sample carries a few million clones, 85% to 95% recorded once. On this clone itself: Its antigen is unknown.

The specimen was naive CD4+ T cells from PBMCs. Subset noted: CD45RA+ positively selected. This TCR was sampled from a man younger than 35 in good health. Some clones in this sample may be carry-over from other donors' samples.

The CDR3 DNA reads as TGCAGCGCCGGGGACCCTCCTTTGGGAGGCTACACCTTC. The encoded protein is CSAGDPPLGGYTF. The chain uses TRBV29-1 and TRBJ1-2; possibly TRBD1 for D (5 bases). The CDR3 spans 13 residues. From germline, CDR1 is SQVTM and CDR2 ANQGSEA. V was pared by 7 bases and J by 8 bases, with 20 bases between.